This T cell receptor beta chain was captured by sequencing in a study of T cell repertoires in cytomegalovirus infection. The overall study: Both recently identified HLA-C-restricted and well-studied HLA-B-restricted CMV epitopes were used in the study. Signatures in public TCR beta sequences pointed to both CMV infection and matching HLA type. Overall study results and limits: Cumulative frequency of public TCR beta families picked out carriers of CMV plus the relevant HLA. HLA-C-restricted CMV clonotypes gave the most frequent clonotype in two of eight donors.

The sample holds a few counts of this clonotype. Its antigen is unidentified. From the reads, TCRdb called clonotypes with MiXCR, one entry per CDR3 protein. The sample contains 80,000 to 95,000 distinct CDR3 sequences, approximately 32% of which appear only once. V was trimmed by 4 bases and J by 4 bases, leaving 8 bases between them. Germline V gene data show CDR1 as SGHTA and CDR2 as FQGNSA. The CDR3 has 14 residues. Source: CD8+ T cells from cultured PBMCs, taken from culture after CMV antigen stimulation. The TCR sequence derives from a human donor in good health (CMV status not recorded). Some clones in this sample may be carry-over from other donors' samples. This chain connects TRBV7-2 to TRBJ1-6; D is uncertain. The CDR3 here is CASSSQLYNSPLHF. In nucleotides, the CDR3 is TGTGCCAGCAGCTCCCAATTGTATAATTCACCCCTCCACTTT.